A selection of T cell receptor beta chains follows, all from one sample in a study of cytomegalovirus exposure and HLA in healthy donors. Method: immunoSEQ multiplex PCR; TCRdb's copy keeps in-frame clones and lacks some. In the table there are about 140,000 clones, 78% of which are singletons. What was sequenced was PBMCs. These receptors were taken from a woman aged 18 to 35 in good health and CMV-seropositive. Each CDR3 is given with its conserved first and last residue. A D gene is named only where the DNA matches it firmly. Not all rows give a size; the values are once, few, many and, for expanded clones, a class.

j_gene: TRBJ2-3; abundance: -; d_gene: -; v_gene: TRBV5-1; CDR3aa: CASSPEGANTDTQYF; CDR3nt: TGCGCCAGCAGCCCGGAGGGGGCCAATACAGATACGCAGTATTTT
j_gene: TRBJ2-3; abundance: few; d_gene: -; v_gene: TRBV6-1; CDR3aa: CASSEAHTDITDTQYF; CDR3nt: TGTGCCAGCAGTGAAGCGCACACAGACATCACAGATACGCAGTATTTT
j_gene: TRBJ2-1; abundance: -; d_gene: -; v_gene: TRBV13; CDR3aa: CASSLTGRSNEQFF; CDR3nt: TGTGCCAGCAGCCTAACAGGTAGAAGCAATGAGCAGTTCTTC
j_gene: TRBJ1-2; abundance: -; d_gene: -; v_gene: TRBV19; CDR3aa: CASSSWDIANYGYTF; CDR3nt: TGTGCCAGTAGTTCGTGGGACATAGCTAACTATGGCTACACCTTC
j_gene: TRBJ1-4; abundance: once; d_gene: -; v_gene: TRBV25-1; CDR3aa: CASSATKGAATNEKLFF; CDR3nt: TGTGCCAGCAGTGCCACCAAAGGGGCAGCAACTAATGAAAAACTGTTTTTT
j_gene: TRBJ2-7; abundance: -; d_gene: TRBD1; v_gene: TRBV2; CDR3aa: CASSPGQGAIHEQYF; CDR3nt: TGTGCCAGCAGTCCGGGACAGGGGGCGATCCACGAGCAGTACTTC
j_gene: TRBJ2-3; abundance: once; d_gene: -; v_gene: TRBV19; CDR3aa: CASSSAGAVNTQYF; CDR3nt: TGTGCCAGTAGTTCGGCGGGGGCCGTGAATACGCAGTATTTT
j_gene: TRBJ2-3; abundance: -; d_gene: -; v_gene: TRBV19; CDR3aa: CASSIRDTDTQYF; CDR3nt: TGTGCCAGTAGTATTCGCGACACAGATACGCAGTATTTT
j_gene: TRBJ2-2; abundance: -; d_gene: -; v_gene: TRBV7-8; CDR3aa: CASSPRTANTGELFF; CDR3nt: TGTGCCAGCAGCCCCCGGACAGCGAACACCGGGGAGCTGTTTTTT
j_gene: TRBJ2-1; abundance: -; d_gene: TRBD2; v_gene: TRBV7-2; CDR3aa: CASSFQAGVNEQFF; CDR3nt: TGTGCCAGCAGCTTTCAAGCGGGGGTAAATGAGCAGTTCTTC
j_gene: TRBJ1-1; abundance: -; d_gene: -; v_gene: TRBV6-5; CDR3aa: CASSYSGRPEAFF; CDR3nt: TGTGCCAGCAGTTACTCGGGCAGGCCTGAAGCTTTCTTT
j_gene: TRBJ1-1; abundance: -; d_gene: -; v_gene: TRBV6-6; CDR3aa: CASRGTAGGDTEAFF; CDR3nt: TGTGCCAGCAGGGGAACCGCCGGGGGTGACACTGAAGCTTTCTTT
j_gene: TRBJ2-3; abundance: -; d_gene: TRBD2; v_gene: TRBV6-5; CDR3aa: CASRDYGTDTQYF; CDR3nt: TGTGCCAGTAGGGACTACGGCACAGATACGCAGTATTTT
j_gene: TRBJ2-3; abundance: -; d_gene: TRBD1; v_gene: TRBV15; CDR3aa: CATSPLQGTDTQYF; CDR3nt: TGTGCCACCAGCCCCCTACAGGGGACAGATACGCAGTATTTT
j_gene: TRBJ2-1; abundance: -; d_gene: TRBD2; v_gene: TRBV6-1; CDR3aa: CASSESGLAGELGNEQFF; CDR3nt: TGTGCCAGCAGTGAATCGGGACTAGCGGGGGAACTGGGCAATGAGCAGTTCTTC
j_gene: TRBJ2-5; abundance: -; d_gene: -; v_gene: TRBV5-1; CDR3aa: CASSWNRVQETQYF; CDR3nt: TGCGCCAGCAGCTGGAACAGGGTCCAAGAGACCCAGTACTTC
j_gene: TRBJ1-1; abundance: few; d_gene: TRBD1; v_gene: TRBV6-1; CDR3aa: CATRGGGGTEAFF; CDR3nt: TGTGCCACCAGGGGGGGAGGGGGAACTGAAGCTTTCTTT
j_gene: TRBJ2-7; abundance: few; d_gene: TRBD1; v_gene: TRBV5-1; CDR3aa: CASSVTGGSYEQYF; CDR3nt: TGCGCCAGCAGCGTGACAGGGGGGTCCTACGAGCAGTACTTC
j_gene: TRBJ2-1; abundance: -; d_gene: TRBD2; v_gene: TRBV7-9; CDR3aa: CASSLVAGGLNNEQFF; CDR3nt: TGTGCCAGCAGCTTAGTGGCGGGGGGGCTGAACAATGAGCAGTTCTTC
j_gene: TRBJ1-1; abundance: once; d_gene: TRBD1; v_gene: TRBV7-6; CDR3aa: CASSPGTVKDRIGPNTEAFF; CDR3nt: TGTGCCAGCAGCCCGGGGACAGTTAAAGATAGGATCGGCCCGAACACTGAAGCTTTCTTT
j_gene: TRBJ1-6; abundance: -; d_gene: TRBD1; v_gene: TRBV6-5; CDR3aa: CASNLQGVGSPLHF; CDR3nt: TGTGCCAGCAACCTGCAGGGGGTAGGTTCACCCCTCCACTTT
j_gene: TRBJ2-7; abundance: -; d_gene: -; v_gene: TRBV7-9; CDR3aa: CSSSYSGGAYEQYF; CDR3nt: TGTTCCAGCAGCTACAGCGGAGGAGCCTACGAGCAGTACTTC
j_gene: TRBJ1-2; abundance: -; d_gene: TRBD1; v_gene: TRBV29-1; CDR3aa: CSVETGKLNYGYTF; CDR3nt: TGCAGCGTTGAGACAGGGAAACTTAACTATGGCTACACCTTC
j_gene: TRBJ1-1; abundance: -; d_gene: -; v_gene: TRBV10-3; CDR3aa: CAISALRAEAFF; CDR3nt: TGTGCCATCAGTGCACTTAGAGCTGAAGCTTTCTTT